The rows below give T cell receptor beta chains drawn from one sample of a study of blood T cell repertoires in COVID-19. Using immunoSEQ multiplex PCR, the repertoire was profiled, and TCRdb retains in-frame clones only, with some absent. The data show approximately 61,000 clones, 79% seen once. Sequenced material: peripheral blood. The receptor set was obtained from a woman aged 70-85 years with acute or convalescent COVID-19. Each CDR3 is given with its conserved first and last residue. D genes are given only for firm matches. Clone size is stated in some rows and not others, as once, few, many or a class when expanded.

size	V	D	J	CDR3	DNA
.	TRBV7-3	.	TRBJ1-6	CASSYAGRGNSPLHF	TGTGCCAGCAGCTACGCTGGCAGGGGTAATTCACCCCTCCACTTT
.	TRBV30	.	TRBJ1-4	CAWNQGTNEKLFF	TGTGCCTGGAACCAGGGGACTAATGAAAAACTGTTTTTT
.	TRBV6-5	TRBD1	TRBJ1-1	CASSYSAGGTEAFF	TGTGCCAGCAGTTACTCCGCAGGGGGTACTGAAGCTTTCTTT
.	TRBV19	.	TRBJ2-2	CASSIARQMNTGELFF	TGTGCCAGTAGTATAGCCCGACAGATGAACACCGGGGAGCTGTTTTTT
.	TRBV13	TRBD1	TRBJ1-2	CASSLAGGDYGYTF	TGTGCCAGCAGCTTGGCAGGGGGCGACTATGGCTACACCTTC
.	TRBV5-8	.	TRBJ2-7	CASSSMSSYEQYF	TGTGCCAGCAGCTCGATGAGCTCCTACGAGCAGTACTTC
.	TRBV7-3	TRBD2	TRBJ2-3	CASSLLGDSGGTDTQYF	TGTGCCAGCAGCCTTCTAGGGGATAGCGGGGGAACAGATACGCAGTATTTT
.	TRBV24-1	TRBD2	TRBJ2-7	CAKRTSGEYEQYF	TGTGCCAAAAGGACTAGCGGAGAATACGAGCAGTACTTC
.	TRBV5-1	.	TRBJ1-4	CASGAGGRDQPLFF	TGCGCCAGCGGAGCCGGGGGGCGCGATCAGCCACTGTTTTTT
.	TRBV6-5	.	TRBJ2-7	CASSYSGFSSYEQYF	TGTGCCAGCAGTTACTCGGGCTTCAGCTCCTACGAGCAGTACTTC
.	TRBV3-1/TRBV3-2	TRBD2	TRBJ2-2	CASRSGGASGELFF	TGTGCCAGCAGGAGCGGGGGGGCCTCCGGGGAGCTGTTTTTT
.	TRBV7-9	.	TRBJ1-1	CASSLVQGIGTEAFF	TGTGCCAGCAGCTTAGTTCAGGGTATAGGAACTGAAGCTTTCTTT
.	TRBV7-8	TRBD2	TRBJ2-5	CASSLTMGTSGGETQYF	TGTGCCAGCAGCCTTACCATGGGCACTAGCGGGGGTGAGACCCAGTACTTC
.	TRBV5-4	TRBD1	TRBJ1-1	CASSLGQGGTEAFF	TGTGCCAGCAGCTTGGGACAGGGGGGGACTGAAGCTTTCTTT
.	TRBV11-3	.	TRBJ1-3	CASSGLQTNSGNTIYF	TGTGCCAGCAGCGGCTTACAGACTAACTCTGGAAACACCATATATTTT
few	TRBV3-1/TRBV3-2	.	TRBJ1-6	CASSQPIGGNNSPLHF	TGTGCCAGCAGCCAGCCGATCGGGGGTAATAATTCACCCCTCCACTTT
once	TRBV2	.	TRBJ1-6	CASSERDGQWSPLHF	TGTGCCAGCAGTGAGCGGGACGGTCAATGGTCACCCCTCCACTTT
once	TRBV27	.	TRBJ2-6	CASAGSGANVLTF	TGTGCCAGCGCCGGTTCTGGGGCCAACGTCCTGACTTTC
.	TRBV3-1/TRBV3-2	.	TRBJ2-2	CASSQLAGNTGELFF	TGTGCCAGCAGCCAGTTGGCGGGGAACACCGGGGAGCTGTTTTTT
.	TRBV18	TRBD1	TRBJ1-1	CASSPLTGGDTEAFF	TGTGCCAGCTCACCCCTAACAGGGGGAGACACTGAAGCTTTCTTT
.	TRBV7-2	TRBD2	TRBJ2-3	CASRPSGGTDTQYF	TGTGCCAGCAGACCAAGCGGGGGCACAGATACGCAGTATTTT
once	TRBV5-1	TRBD1	TRBJ2-7	CASSLIQGAYEQYF	TGCGCCAGCAGCTTGATACAGGGGGCCTACGAGCAGTACTTC
.	TRBV27	.	TRBJ2-2	CASSFRRGPGPNTGELFF	TGTGCCAGCAGTTTTAGGCGGGGGCCGGGACCCAACACCGGGGAGCTGTTTTTT
.	TRBV11-3	TRBD2	TRBJ2-1	CASSGSGGVRREQFF	TGTGCCAGCAGCGGTAGCGGGGGGGTACGTCGGGAGCAGTTCTTC
.	TRBV5-1	.	TRBJ1-4	CASSLLPGEKLFF	TGCGCCAGCAGCTTGCTACCTGGTGAAAAACTGTTTTTT
.	TRBV19	TRBD1	TRBJ1-2	CASRSPQIDRGGYTF	TGTGCCAGTAGGTCTCCTCAAATCGACAGGGGTGGCTACACCTTC
.	TRBV29-1	.	TRBJ1-2	CSVGGQDGYTF	TGCAGCGTTGGGGGGCAGGATGGCTACACCTTC
.	TRBV15	TRBD1	TRBJ1-2	CATSRMTGVNYGYTF	TGTGCCACCAGCAGAATGACAGGGGTTAACTATGGCTACACCTTC
.	TRBV19	TRBD2	TRBJ2-3	CASSPGLAVSTDTQYF	TGTGCCAGTAGCCCGGGACTAGCGGTTAGCACAGATACGCAGTATTTT